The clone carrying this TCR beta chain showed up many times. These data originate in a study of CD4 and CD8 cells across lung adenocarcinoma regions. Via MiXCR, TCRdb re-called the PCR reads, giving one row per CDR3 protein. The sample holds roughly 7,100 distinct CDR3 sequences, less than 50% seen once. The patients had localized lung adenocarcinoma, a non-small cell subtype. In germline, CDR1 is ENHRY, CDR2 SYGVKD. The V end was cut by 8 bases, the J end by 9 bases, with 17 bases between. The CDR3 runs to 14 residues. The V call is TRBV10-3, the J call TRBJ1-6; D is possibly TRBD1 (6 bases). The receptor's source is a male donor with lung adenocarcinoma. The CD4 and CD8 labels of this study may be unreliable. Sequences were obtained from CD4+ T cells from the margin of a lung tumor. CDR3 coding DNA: TGTGCCATCGGAGAACAGGGACCTGGTTCACCCCTCCACTTT. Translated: CAIGEQGPGSPLHF.